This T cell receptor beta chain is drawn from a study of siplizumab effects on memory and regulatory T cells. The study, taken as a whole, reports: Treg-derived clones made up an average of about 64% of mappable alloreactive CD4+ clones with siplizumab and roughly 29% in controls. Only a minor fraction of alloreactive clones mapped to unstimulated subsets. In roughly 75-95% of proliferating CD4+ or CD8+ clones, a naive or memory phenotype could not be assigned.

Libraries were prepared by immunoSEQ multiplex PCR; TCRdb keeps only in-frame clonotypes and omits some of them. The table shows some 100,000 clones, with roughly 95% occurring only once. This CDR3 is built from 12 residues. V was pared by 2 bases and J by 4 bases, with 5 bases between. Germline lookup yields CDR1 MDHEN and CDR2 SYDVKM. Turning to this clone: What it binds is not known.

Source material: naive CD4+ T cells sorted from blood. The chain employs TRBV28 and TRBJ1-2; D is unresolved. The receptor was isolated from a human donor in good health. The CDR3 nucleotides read TGTGCCAGCAGTTTAAGATTCTATGGCTACACCTTC. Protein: CASSLRFYGYTF.